Below are 16 T cell receptor beta chains sequenced from a single sample in a study of T-cell memory formation after mild COVID-19. TCRdb re-derived calls from the 5' RACE reads in MiXCR, one entry per CDR3 protein. The repertoire consists of a few hundred thousand distinct CDR3 sequences, with roughly a fifth occurring once and the leading ten covering around 21%. The sequenced material came from PBMCs or a T cell subset sorted from them (not recorded which). The receptors were sampled from a man younger than 35 who had mild COVID-19 (a few samples of this study predate the infection). Cell type and time point are not known.

This clonotype has just a few counts. The chain carries TRBV28 and TRBJ1-5; maybe TRBD1 (5 bases). Germline V CDR1 and CDR2: MDHEN, SYDVKM. V was pared by 2 bases and J by 3 bases, with 14 bases between. This CDR3 is 16 amino acids long. CDR3 sequence: CASSLGYRNFNQPQHF. CDR3 coding DNA: TGTGCCAGCAGTTTAGGATACAGGAATTTCAATCAGCCCCAGCATTTT.

This clonotype occurred a few times. The chain joins TRBV5-1 to TRBJ1-2, with TRBD1 matching over 8 bases. The CDR3 covers 13 residues. Germline assignment: CDR1 SGHRS and CDR2 YFSETQ. The J segment lost 8 bases and the V segment lost 3 bases, leaving 6 bases of the junction unmatched. CDR3 loop: CASSWGRGRGYTF. Here the CDR3 DNA reads TGCGCCAGCAGCTGGGGCAGGGGGCGAGGCTACACCTTC.

The chain is built from TRBV6-5 and TRBJ2-3, with 10 bases that match TRBD2. CDR1 and CDR2 from the germline V gene are MNHEY and SVGAGI. J lost 5 bases, V lost 2 bases, and 4 bases had no gene match. There are 15 residues in the CDR3. The CDR3 loop reads CASSYVAGGRDTQYF. In DNA form, the CDR3 reads TGTGCCAGCAGTTACGTAGCGGGGGGCAGAGATACGCAGTATTTT.

This clonotype was found a few times. The CDR3, as DNA: TGTGCCAGCAGAGCCGAGCTGGGGGGCCCAGAGACCCAGTACTTC. This gives the protein CASRAELGGPETQYF. This sequence joins TRBV6-5 and TRBJ2-5; either TRBD1 or TRBD2 may fit D (6 bases each). V was clipped by 6 bases and J by 4 bases, with 18 bases between them. CDR1 is MNHEY, CDR2 SVGAGI, per germline. This CDR3 is built from 15 residues.

Only a few counts were recorded for this clonotype. This rearrangement joins TRBV29-1 to TRBJ2-1; D call uncertain. Germline CDR1 reads SQVTM; CDR2 reads ANQGSEA. The CDR3 runs 15 residues. Trimming cost V 7 bases and J 3 bases, with 19 bases left between them. CDR3 sequence reads: CSGSSARSSYNEQFF. Here the CDR3 DNA reads TGCAGCGGATCAAGCGCTCGGTCAAGCTACAATGAGCAGTTCTTC.

This clonotype has a count of ten or more. The DNA for the CDR3 is TGCGCCAGCAGCCAAGAATCCGGGACACCGAATCAGCCCCAGCATTTT. Encoded protein: CASSQESGTPNQPQHF. The rearrangement joins TRBV4-1 to TRBJ1-5; D is possibly TRBD1 (6 bases). Germline V gives CDR1 MGHRA, CDR2 YSYEKL. Between the trimmed V and J ends, which lost 0 bases and 4 bases, there was a span of 13 bases. The CDR3 contains 16 residues.

This clonotype was counted only a few times. The chain has TRBV5-1 and TRBJ2-1; a weak D match, TRBD2 (5 bases). CDR3 size: 14 residues. The V gene's germline CDR1 is SGHRS and CDR2 YFSETQ. V lost 7 bases to trimming and J lost 5 bases, with 16 bases between them. The CDR3 sequence: CASVRDIHNNEQFF. The CDR3 region has the DNA TGCGCCAGCGTCCGGGATATCCATAACAATGAGCAGTTCTTC.

This clonotype was detected only a few times. The chain links TRBV2 to TRBJ2-3, with 8 bases that match TRBD1. With V trimmed by 7 bases and J by 5 bases, 8 bases remained unmatched. The CDR3 spans 14 residues. Germline V gene lookup returns CDR1 SNHLY and CDR2 FYNNEI. The CDR3 DNA follows: TGTGCCAGCACCCACGGACAGGGAGGAGATACGCAGTATTTT. Translated, it gives CASTHGQGGDTQYF.

V and J are TRBV15 and TRBJ2-7; D perhaps matches TRBD1 (7 bases). V lost 0 bases and J lost 1, with 13 bases in between. This CDR3 is 16 amino acids long. Germline V gene data show CDR1 as LNHNV and CDR2 as YYDKDF (reference sequence). CDR3 sequence: CATSRDRGTASYEQYF. In DNA, the CDR3 is TGTGCCACCAGCAGAGATCGGGGGACAGCTTCCTACGAGCAGTACTTC.

The chain combines TRBV12-3 or TRBV12-4 with TRBJ2-1; D is uncertain. This CDR3 is built from 12 residues. The V and J ends lost 6 bases and 3 bases respectively, with 6 bases between them. The CDR3 is CASSVVYNEQFF. The CDR3 nucleotides read TGTGCCAGCAGCGTCGTCTACAATGAGCAGTTCTTC.

V and J are TRBV10-3 and TRBJ2-3, with D tentatively TRBD1 (5 bases). V lost 11 bases, J lost 0 bases, and 15 bases lay in between. The CDR3 is made up of 14 amino acids. Germline V gene sequence: CDR1 ENHRY, CDR2 SYGVKD. CDR3 residues: CAADSPESTDTQYF. As DNA, the CDR3 is TGTGCCGCTGACAGCCCCGAGAGCACAGATACGCAGTATTTT.

This clonotype was seen many times. The chain couples TRBV9 to TRBJ2-5; the match to TRBD1 covers 10 bases. Germline loops: CDR1 SGDLS, CDR2 YYNGEE. This CDR3 spans 16 amino acids. The junction had 15 bases not matched to a gene; V was cut back by 4 bases and J by 9 bases. The CDR3, as DNA: TGTGCCAGCAGCCCGGGACAGGGGTTTCTTACCGAGGCCCAGTACTTC. Translated: CASSPGQGFLTEAQYF.

This clonotype has a handful of counts. The chain joins TRBV7-9 to TRBJ1-1; the D gene is possibly TRBD1 (6 bases). The germline V gene encodes CDR1 SEHNR and CDR2 FQNEAQ (reference sequence). The CDR3 length is 13 residues. V was trimmed by 8 bases and J by 5 bases, leaving 15 bases between them. CDR3 coding DNA: TGTGCCAGCGCCAAAGCGGGGGCTACTGAAGCTTTCTTT. It specifies CASAKAGATEAFF.

V usage is TRBV7-3 and J usage is TRBJ1-5; D not resolved. This CDR3 spans 14 amino acids. CDR1 and CDR2 (germline): SGHTA, FQGTGA. Between the trimmed V and J ends, which lost 5 bases and 2 bases, there was a span of 10 bases. DNA for the CDR3: TGTGCCAGCAGCCCCATCGGGGGCAATCAGCCCCAGCATTTT. Translating it yields CASSPIGGNQPQHF.

This clonotype was recorded a few times. The chain is built from TRBV20-1 and TRBJ1-4; D is possibly TRBD1 (6 bases). CDR1 DFQATT and CDR2 SNEGSKA come from the germline V gene (reference sequence). The CDR3 contains 14 residues. Between the trimmed V and J ends, which lost 3 bases and 5 bases, there was a span of 13 bases. CDR3 bases: TGCAGTGCTAGTAGGGGGTGGGTGAATGAAAAACTGTTTTTT. The encoded protein is CSASRGWVNEKLFF.

This clonotype came up a few times. The J gene is TRBJ2-5, the V gene TRBV6-1; D is undetermined. This CDR3 is 13 amino acids long. The ends were cut back, 4 bases at V and 5 bases at J, with 11 bases in the middle. The germline V gene has CDR1 MNHNS and CDR2 SASEGT. The CDR3 region has the DNA TGTGCCAGCAGTGGGCCTTCCGCCGAGACCCAGTACTTC. As protein: CASSGPSAETQYF.